The text below deals with one T cell receptor beta chain. The antigen is not known. In TCRdb, the RT-PCR reads were re-called with MiXCR into one record per CDR3 protein. The top ten hold approximately 10% of the sample, which has 550,000 to 800,000 distinct CDR3 sequences, approximately 14% seen once. The CDR3 has 18 residues. Germline V CDR1 and CDR2: LGHDT, YNNKEL (reference sequence). V was cut by 1 base and J by 4 bases, with 17 bases left in between. The source of the sample is a study of response to subunit inactivated influenza vaccine. Study observations and caveats: The study's authors posited that every seasonal influenza vaccination enlists few new T cells.

V gene TRBV3-1 combines with J gene TRBJ2-6; D is possibly TRBD2 (5 bases). This receptor was obtained from a middle-aged man who received an inactivated influenza vaccine. Sequences were derived from PBMCs from blood, sampled roughly 13 days after vaccination. CDR3 amino acids: CASSQGYTRTYGANVLTF. CDR3 nucleotides: TGTGCCAGCAGCCAAGGTTACACTAGAACTTACGGGGCCAACGTCCTGACTTTC.